Listed below are T cell receptor beta chains from one sample, sequenced in a study of cytomegalovirus exposure and HLA in healthy donors. The assay was immunoSEQ multiplex PCR, and TCRdb's table has in-frame clones only and misses some. This sample carries around 130,000 clones, approximately 57% of them seen once, and the ten largest clones take around 1.8%. The specimen sequenced was PBMCs. The receptors come from a male donor in good health and CMV-seronegative. Both conserved end residues are part of each CDR3. D genes are given only for firm matches.

CDR3 DNA,CDR3 protein,V gene,D gene,J gene
TGTGCCAGCAGGACTACGGGACAGGGTAACTATGGCTACACCTTC,CASRTTGQGNYGYTF,TRBV28,TRBD1,TRBJ1-2
TGTGCCAGCAGCTGGAAACAGGGGACAGGCAATGAGCAGTTCTTC,CASSWKQGTGNEQFF,TRBV7-3,TRBD1,TRBJ2-1
TGTGCCTCCGGCGGGGGAACCCAAAACTATGGCTACACCTTC,CASGGGTQNYGYTF,TRBV28,NA,TRBJ1-2
TGCGCCAGCGAGGGAGGGTCAGGAGGGAACACTGAAGCTTTCTTT,CASEGGSGGNTEAFF,TRBV5-1,NA,TRBJ1-1
TGTGCCAGCAGCTGGGACAGGGGGAACATTCAGTACTTC,CASSWDRGNIQYF,TRBV7-8,TRBD1,TRBJ2-4
TGTGCCACCAGCAGAGATTCCAGCGTCCGCACCGGGGAGCTGTTTTTT,CATSRDSSVRTGELFF,TRBV15,NA,TRBJ2-2
TGTGCCAGCAGCTTAGCGATACCAGGCTCCTACAATGAGCAGTTCTTC,CASSLAIPGSYNEQFF,TRBV7-9,NA,TRBJ2-1
TGTGCCAGCAGCCCCCAGCGGGGGGGCCCACATGAGCAGTTCTTC,CASSPQRGGPHEQFF,TRBV7-3,TRBD2,TRBJ2-1
TGTGCCAGCAGCTTAGCGGTAGGGACAGGGAATTCACCCCTCCACTTT,CASSLAVGTGNSPLHF,TRBV7-6,TRBD1,TRBJ1-6
TGTGCCAGCAGCCAAGTGATCAGGAACCAAGCAACTAATGAAAAACTGTTTTTT,CASSQVIRNQATNEKLFF,TRBV4-2,NA,TRBJ1-4
TGTGCCAGCAGTCACTCTGGGAGGTTGAATCAGCCCCAGCATTTT,CASSHSGRLNQPQHF,TRBV27,NA,TRBJ1-5